A selection of T cell receptor beta chains follows, all from one sample in a study of graft-versus-host responses after intestinal transplantation. TCRdb keeps only in-frame clones here, not all; method: immunoSEQ multiplex PCR. The repertoire holds over 100,000 clones, with 85% to 95% as singletons. These receptors' antigens are unknown. Sequenced material: unstimulated CD8+ T cells sorted from spleen or lymph node cells, taken before transplant. The receptors were gathered from a human donor who was the organ donor for an intestinal transplant. The CDR3 runs from the conserved cysteine through the conserved F or W.

V	J	CDR3
TRBV7-9	TRBJ1-2	CASSYQGKLSYDYGYTF
TRBV21-1	TRBJ2-7	CASGSKRDSFFSYEQYF
TRBV27	TRBJ2-7	CASSWAVSYEQYF
TRBV6-6	TRBJ2-5	CASELIPDRVQETQYF
TRBV6-1	TRBJ2-5	CASSEVAPWGGNQETQYF
TRBV4-2	TRBJ2-7	CASSQTLAGGYEQYF
TRBV28	TRBJ2-7	CASSLADSYEQYF
TRBV27	TRBJ2-7	CASSLSADSYEQYF
TRBV5-1	TRBJ1-2	CASSLFPGFPWSYTF
TRBV19	TRBJ2-1	CASSIPQGRTSVNEQFF
TRBV28	TRBJ2-7	CASSFGYPYEQYF
TRBV7-8	TRBJ1-1	CASSPPEGVNTEAFF
TRBV9	TRBJ2-1	CASSVGEWGYNEQFF
TRBV7-9	TRBJ1-2	CASSLGGRDYGYTF
TRBV6-1	TRBJ2-2	CAQLVEGEIAGELFF
TRBV5-5	TRBJ2-1	CASTKNSLAGVLNNEQFF
TRBV4-2	TRBJ2-3	CAAGLAGEGPTDTQYF
TRBV9	TRBJ2-3	CASSTSGRGTDTQYF
TRBV13	TRBJ2-2	CASSLANTGELFF
TRBV13	TRBJ2-5	CASSLGDIQTQYF
TRBV5-8	TRBJ1-1	CASSNDREDTEAFF
TRBV28	TRBJ2-7	CASSTTPGPTYEQYF
TRBV7-8	TRBJ1-2	CASSPQGANGYTF
TRBV14	TRBJ2-1	CASSPDRPVSEQFF
TRBV6-5	TRBJ1-1	CASSGGQGNTEAFF
TRBV19	TRBJ1-1	CASTLGQGANTEAFF
TRBV5-1	TRBJ2-7	CASSPRRDRVYEQYF
TRBV9	TRBJ2-7	CASSVADRSYEQYF
TRBV29-1	TRBJ1-2	CSVDRDYGYTF
TRBV28	TRBJ1-3	CASSLKSSGNTIYF
TRBV27	TRBJ2-1	CASSLFFGQGGHEQFF